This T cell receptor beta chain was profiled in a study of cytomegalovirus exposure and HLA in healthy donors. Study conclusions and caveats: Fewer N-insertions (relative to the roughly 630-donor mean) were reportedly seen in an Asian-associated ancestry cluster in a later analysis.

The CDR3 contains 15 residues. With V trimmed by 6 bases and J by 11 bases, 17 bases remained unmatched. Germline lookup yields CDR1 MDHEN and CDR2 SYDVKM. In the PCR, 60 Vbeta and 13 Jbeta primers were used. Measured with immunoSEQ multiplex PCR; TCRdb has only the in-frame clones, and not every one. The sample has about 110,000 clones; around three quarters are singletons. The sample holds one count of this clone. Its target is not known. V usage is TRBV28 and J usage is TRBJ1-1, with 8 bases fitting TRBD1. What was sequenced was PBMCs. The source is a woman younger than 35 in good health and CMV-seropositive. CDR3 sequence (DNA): TGTGCCAGCAGCACCCAGACAGGGGTTAATGATGGGGCTTTCTTT. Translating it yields CASSTQTGVNDGAFF.